This T cell receptor (beta chain) was obtained from a study of T cell responses to AZD1222 COVID-19 vaccine. Germline assignment: CDR1 LGHNA and CDR2 YNFKEQ. The length of the CDR3 is 15 residues. The junction had 4 bases not matched to a gene; V was cut back by 3 bases and J by 0 bases. The protocol was immunoSEQ multiplex PCR, while the TCRdb copy is restricted to in-frame clones and leaves out a portion. Of some 150,000 clones listed, 88% are singletons. The input for sequencing was peripheral blood, taken on day 0 of AZD1222 vaccination. The receptor comes from an adult in good health. V and J are TRBV4-2 and TRBJ2-7, with 8 positions matching TRBD1. Here the CDR3 reads CASSQGQALSYEQYF. The DNA of the CDR3 is TGTGCCAGCAGCCAGGGACAGGCCCTCTCCTACGAGCAGTACTTC.